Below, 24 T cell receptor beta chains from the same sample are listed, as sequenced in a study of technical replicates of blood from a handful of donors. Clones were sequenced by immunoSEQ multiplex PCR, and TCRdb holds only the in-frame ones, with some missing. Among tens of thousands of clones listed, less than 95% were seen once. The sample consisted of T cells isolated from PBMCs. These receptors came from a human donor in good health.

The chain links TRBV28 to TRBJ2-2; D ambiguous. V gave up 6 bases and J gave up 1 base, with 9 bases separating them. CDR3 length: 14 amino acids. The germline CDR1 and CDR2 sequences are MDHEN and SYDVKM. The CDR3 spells CASSSSGNTGELFF. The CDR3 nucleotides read TGTGCCAGCAGCTCTTCAGGGAACACCGGGGAGCTGTTTTTT.

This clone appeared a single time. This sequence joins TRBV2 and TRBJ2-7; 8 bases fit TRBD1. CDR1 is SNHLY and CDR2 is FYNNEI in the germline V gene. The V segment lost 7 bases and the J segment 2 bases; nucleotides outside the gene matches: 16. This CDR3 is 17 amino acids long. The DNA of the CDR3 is TGTGCCAGCAAGCACCCACTAAAGACAGGGGACGCCTACGAGCAGTACTTC. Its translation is CASKHPLKTGDAYEQYF.

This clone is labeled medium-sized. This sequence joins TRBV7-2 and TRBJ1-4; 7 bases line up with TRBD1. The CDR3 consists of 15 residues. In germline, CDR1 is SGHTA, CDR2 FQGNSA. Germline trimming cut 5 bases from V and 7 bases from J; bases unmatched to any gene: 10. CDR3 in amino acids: CASSRYRGVSEKLFF. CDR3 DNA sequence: TGTGCCAGCAGCAGATACAGGGGTGTTAGTGAAAAACTGTTTTTT.

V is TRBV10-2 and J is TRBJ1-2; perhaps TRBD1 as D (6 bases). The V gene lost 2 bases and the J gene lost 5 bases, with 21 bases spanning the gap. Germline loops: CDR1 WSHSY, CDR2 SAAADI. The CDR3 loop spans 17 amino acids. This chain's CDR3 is CASSEPNYRVGSYGYTF. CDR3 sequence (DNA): TGCGCCAGCAGTGAGCCTAATTACAGGGTTGGGTCTTATGGCTACACCTTC.

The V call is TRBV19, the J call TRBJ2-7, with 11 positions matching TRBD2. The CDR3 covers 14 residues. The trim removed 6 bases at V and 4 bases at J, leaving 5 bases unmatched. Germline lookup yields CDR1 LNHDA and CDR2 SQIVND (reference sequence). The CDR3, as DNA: TGTGCCAGTAGCCCGACTAGCGGGGAGTACGAGCAGTACTTC. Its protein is CASSPTSGEYEQYF.

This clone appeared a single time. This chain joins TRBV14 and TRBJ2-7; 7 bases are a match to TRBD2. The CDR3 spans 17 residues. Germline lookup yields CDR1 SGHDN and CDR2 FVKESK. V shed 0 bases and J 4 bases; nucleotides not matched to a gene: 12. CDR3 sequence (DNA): TGTGCCAGCAGCCAAGACATTGGTCGAGCGGGACGTTACGAGCAGTACTTC. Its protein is CASSQDIGRAGRYEQYF. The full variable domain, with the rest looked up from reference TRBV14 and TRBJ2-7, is EAGVTQFPSHSVIEKGQTVTLRCDPISGHDNLYWYRRVMGKEIKFLLHFVKESKQDESGMPNNRFLAERTGGTYSTLKVQPAELEDSGVYFCASSQDIGRAGRYEQYFGPGTRLTVT.

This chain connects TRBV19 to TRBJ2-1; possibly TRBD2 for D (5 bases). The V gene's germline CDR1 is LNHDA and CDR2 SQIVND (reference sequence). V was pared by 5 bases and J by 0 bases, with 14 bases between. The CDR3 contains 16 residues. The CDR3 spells CASSPDWSSSYNEQFF. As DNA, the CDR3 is TGTGCCAGTAGTCCGGACTGGTCGAGCTCCTACAATGAGCAGTTCTTC.

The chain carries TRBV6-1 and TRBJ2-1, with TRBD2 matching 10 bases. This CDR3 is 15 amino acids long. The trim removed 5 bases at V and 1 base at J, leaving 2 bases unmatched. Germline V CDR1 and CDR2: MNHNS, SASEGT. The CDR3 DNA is TGTGCCAGCAGTACGGGACTAGCGTCCTACAATGAGCAGTTCTTC. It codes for CASSTGLASYNEQFF.

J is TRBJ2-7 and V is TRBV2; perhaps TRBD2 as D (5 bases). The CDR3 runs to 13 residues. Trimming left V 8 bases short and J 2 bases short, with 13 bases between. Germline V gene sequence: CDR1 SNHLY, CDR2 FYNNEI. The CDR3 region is CASLGLPTYEQYF. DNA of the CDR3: TGTGCCAGCTTAGGACTTCCGACCTACGAGCAGTACTTC. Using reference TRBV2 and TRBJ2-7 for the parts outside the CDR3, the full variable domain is EPEVTQTPSHQVTQMGQEVILRCVPISNHLYFYWYRQILGQKVEFLVSFYNNEISEKSEIFDDQFSVERPDGSNFTLKIRSTKLEDSAMYFCASLGLPTYEQYFGPGTRLTVT.

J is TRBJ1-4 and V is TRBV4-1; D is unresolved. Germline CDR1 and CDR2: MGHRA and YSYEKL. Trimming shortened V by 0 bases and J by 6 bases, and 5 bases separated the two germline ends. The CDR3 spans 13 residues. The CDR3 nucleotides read TGCGCCAGCAGCCAAGATTCGGATGAAAAACTGTTTTTT. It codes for CASSQDSDEKLFF.

CDR3 bases: TGCGCCAGCAGCCCGGGGACAGGTTCTAGAGAGACCCAGTACTTC. Amino acids: CASSPGTGSRETQYF. The chain uses TRBV5-1 and TRBJ2-5; TRBD1 aligns across 8 bases. Losses at the gene ends were 4 bases for V and 4 bases for J; bases not matched to a gene: 9. The CDR3 runs to 15 residues. Germline assignment: CDR1 SGHRS and CDR2 YFSETQ.

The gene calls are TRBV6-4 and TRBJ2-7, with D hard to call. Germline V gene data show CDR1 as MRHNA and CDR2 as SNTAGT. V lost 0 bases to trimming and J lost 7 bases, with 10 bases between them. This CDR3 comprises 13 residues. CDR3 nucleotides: TGTGCCAGCAGTGACTCCGACTCCGGGGAGCAGTACTTC. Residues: CASSDSDSGEQYF.

As DNA, the CDR3 is TGCGCCAGCAGCCAGGCGGGGAATACCTACGAGCAGTACTTC. Its translation: CASSQAGNTYEQYF. The rearrangement joins TRBV4-1 to TRBJ2-7, with TRBD2 as a possible D gene (6 bases). V dropped 3 bases and J dropped 2 bases, with 11 bases sitting between them. Per the germline V gene, CDR1 is MGHRA and CDR2 is YSYEKL. The CDR3 covers 14 residues.

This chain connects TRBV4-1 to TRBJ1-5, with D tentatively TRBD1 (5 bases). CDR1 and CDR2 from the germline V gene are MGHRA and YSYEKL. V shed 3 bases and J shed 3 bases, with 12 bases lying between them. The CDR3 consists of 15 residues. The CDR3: CASSQRDSYNQPQHF. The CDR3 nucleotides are TGCGCCAGCAGCCAGAGGGACTCTTACAATCAGCCCCAGCATTTT.

The CDR3 sequence: CASRPGQGIYEQYF. CDR3 DNA sequence: TGTGCCAGCAGGCCGGGACAGGGGATCTACGAGCAGTACTTC. The J gene is TRBJ2-7, the V gene TRBV2; TRBD1 matches at 10 bases. The V gene's germline CDR1 is SNHLY and CDR2 FYNNEI. CDR3 length: 14 residues. V dropped 6 bases and J dropped 3; count of bases not matched to a gene: 5.

CDR3 loop: CASSYSSRTTREQYF. The CDR3 DNA reads as TGTGCCAGCAGTTACTCCTCCCGCACTACTCGGGAGCAGTACTTC. This chain joins TRBV6-5 and TRBJ2-7; no clear D gene. Germline V lookup: CDR1 MNHEY, CDR2 SVGAGI. CDR3 size: 15 residues. Between the trimmed V and J ends, which lost 0 bases and 7 bases, there was a span of 16 bases.

DNA for the CDR3: TGTGCCAGCAGCTTTGGCAAGCGGGGGGGATTTCGCGACGAGCAGTACTTC. This translates into CASSFGKRGGFRDEQYF. The chain recombines TRBV11-2 with TRBJ2-7; 10 nucleotides match TRBD2. The J segment lost 5 bases and the V segment lost 3 bases, leaving 13 bases of the junction unmatched. There are 17 residues in the CDR3. CDR1 SGHAT and CDR2 FQNNGV come from the germline V gene. Variable domain in full (rest from reference TRBV11-2 and TRBJ2-7): EAGVAQSPRYKIIEKRQSVAFWCNPISGHATLYWYQQILGQGPKLLIQFQNNGVVDDSQLPKDRFSAERLKGVDSTLKIQPAKLEDSAVYLCASSFGKRGGFRDEQYFGPGTRLTVT.

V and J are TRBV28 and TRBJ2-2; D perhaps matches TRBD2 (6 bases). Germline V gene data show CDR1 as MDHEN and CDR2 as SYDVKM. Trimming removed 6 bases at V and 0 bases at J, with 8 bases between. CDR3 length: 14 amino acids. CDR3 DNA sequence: TGTGCCAGCAGGGGCGGGGCGAACACCGGGGAGCTGTTTTTT. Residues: CASRGGANTGELFF.

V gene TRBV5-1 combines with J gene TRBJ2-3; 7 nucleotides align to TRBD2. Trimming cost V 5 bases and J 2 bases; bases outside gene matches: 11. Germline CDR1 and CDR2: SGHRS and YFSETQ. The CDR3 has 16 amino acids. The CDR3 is CASRDGTTAYTDTQYF. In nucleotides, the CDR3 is TGCGCCAGCAGGGACGGGACTACTGCCTACACAGATACGCAGTATTTT.

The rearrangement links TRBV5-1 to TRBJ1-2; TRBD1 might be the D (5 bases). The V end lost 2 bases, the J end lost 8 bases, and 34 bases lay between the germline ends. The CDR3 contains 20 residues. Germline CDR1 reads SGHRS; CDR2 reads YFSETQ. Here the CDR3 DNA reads TGCGCCAGCAGCTTCGCCAGCGTTACCACCCCCCTCTCGGCAGGGATGGGCTACACCTTC. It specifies CASSFASVTTPLSAGMGYTF.

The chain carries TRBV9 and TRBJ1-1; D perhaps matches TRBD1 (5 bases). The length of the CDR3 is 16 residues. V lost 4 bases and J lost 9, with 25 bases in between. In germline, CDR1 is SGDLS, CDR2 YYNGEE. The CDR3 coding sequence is TGTGCCAGCAGCCCCGGGGGTGGTGTTTCAGGGAACAAAGCTTTCTTT. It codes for CASSPGGGVSGNKAFF.

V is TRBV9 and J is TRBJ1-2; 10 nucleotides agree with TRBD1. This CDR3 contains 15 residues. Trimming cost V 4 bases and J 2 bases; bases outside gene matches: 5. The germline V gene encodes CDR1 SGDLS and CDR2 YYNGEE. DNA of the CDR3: TGTGCCAGCAGCAAGGGACAGGGGCAGAACTATGGCTACACCTTC. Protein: CASSKGQGQNYGYTF.

CDR3 coding DNA: TGTGCCAGCAGCCCCTTCGCCGGGGGGGCCTTTGAGCAGTTCTTC. Amino acid sequence: CASSPFAGGAFEQFF. The J gene is TRBJ2-1, the V gene TRBV11-3, with TRBD2 matching 8 bases. V was clipped by 5 bases and J by 9 bases; unmatched bases: 12. The germline CDR1 and CDR2 sequences are SGHNT and YENEEA. The CDR3 consists of 15 residues.

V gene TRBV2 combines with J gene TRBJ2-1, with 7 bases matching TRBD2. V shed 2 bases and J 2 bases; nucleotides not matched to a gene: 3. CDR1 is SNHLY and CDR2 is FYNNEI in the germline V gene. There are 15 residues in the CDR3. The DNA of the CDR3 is TGTGCCAGCAGTGAACGGGGGGTCACCTACAATGAGCAGTTCTTC. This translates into CASSERGVTYNEQFF.